Sequencing of this T cell receptor (beta chain) was carried out in a study of shared clonotypes between healthy human individuals. Study context: Sampling drew on donors who were a couple of women and three men aged 18 to 49.

TCRdb's copy holds only in-frame clones and misses some; the assay was immunoSEQ multiplex PCR. The repertoire includes 800,000 to 1,200,000 clones, more than 75% of them detected once, and more than 0.45% sits in the top ten. A split of CD4+ cells into CD45RA+ naive and CD45RA-negative memory subsets was performed. Worth noting for this clone: No antigen is known for it.

Study-level points and caveats: Clonotypes not shared had lower generation probabilities than those common to all four donors.

Sequencing input: memory CD4+ T cells from PBMCs. The subset: CD45RA-negative fraction. The receptor was derived from a man aged 18 to 29 in good health. Some clones in this sample may be carry-over from other donors' samples.

CDR3 residues: CSASIWETQYF. The CDR3 region has the DNA TGCAGTGCTAGTATTTGGGAGACCCAGTACTTC. The rearrangement links TRBV20-1 to TRBJ2-5, with D hard to call. The CDR3 has 11 amino acids. Trimming cost V 3 bases and J 5 bases, with 7 bases left between them. CDR1 is DFQATT, CDR2 SNEGSKA, per germline (reference sequence).